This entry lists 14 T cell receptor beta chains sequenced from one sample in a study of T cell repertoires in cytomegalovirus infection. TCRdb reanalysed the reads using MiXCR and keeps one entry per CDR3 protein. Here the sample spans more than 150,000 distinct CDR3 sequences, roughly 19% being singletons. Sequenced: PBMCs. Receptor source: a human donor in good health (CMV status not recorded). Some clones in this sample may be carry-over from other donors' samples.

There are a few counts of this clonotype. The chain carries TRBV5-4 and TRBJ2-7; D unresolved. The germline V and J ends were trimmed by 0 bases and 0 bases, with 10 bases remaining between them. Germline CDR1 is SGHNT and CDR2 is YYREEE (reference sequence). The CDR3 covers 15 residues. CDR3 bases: TGTGCCAGCAGCTTGGTAGCCTCCCGCTCCTACGAGCAGTACTTC. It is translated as CASSLVASRSYEQYF.

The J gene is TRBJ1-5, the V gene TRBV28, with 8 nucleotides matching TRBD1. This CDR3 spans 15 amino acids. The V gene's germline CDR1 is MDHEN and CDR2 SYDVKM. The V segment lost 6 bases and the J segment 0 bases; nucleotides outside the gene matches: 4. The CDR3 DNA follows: TGTGCCAGCAGCATTGGGACAGGTAGCAATCAGCCCCAGCATTTT. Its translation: CASSIGTGSNQPQHF.

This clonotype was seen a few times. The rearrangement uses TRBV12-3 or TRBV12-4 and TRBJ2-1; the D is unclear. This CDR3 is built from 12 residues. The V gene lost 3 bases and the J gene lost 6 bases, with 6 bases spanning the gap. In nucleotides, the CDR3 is TGTGCCAGCAGTTTGTACTTCAATGAGCAGTTCTTC. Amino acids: CASSLYFNEQFF.

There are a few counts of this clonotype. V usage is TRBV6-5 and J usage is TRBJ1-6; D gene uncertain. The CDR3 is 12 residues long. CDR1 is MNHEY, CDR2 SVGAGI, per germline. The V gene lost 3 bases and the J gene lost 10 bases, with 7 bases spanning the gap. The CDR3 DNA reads TGTGCCAGCAGTTATAGTGCGTCACCCCTCCACTTT. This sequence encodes CASSYSASPLHF.

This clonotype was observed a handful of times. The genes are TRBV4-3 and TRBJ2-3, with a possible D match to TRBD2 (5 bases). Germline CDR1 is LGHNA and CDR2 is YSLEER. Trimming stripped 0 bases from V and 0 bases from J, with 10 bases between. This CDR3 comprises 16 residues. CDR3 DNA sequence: TGCGCCAGCAGCCAAGATAGGACGGGGAGCACAGATACGCAGTATTTT. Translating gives CASSQDRTGSTDTQYF.

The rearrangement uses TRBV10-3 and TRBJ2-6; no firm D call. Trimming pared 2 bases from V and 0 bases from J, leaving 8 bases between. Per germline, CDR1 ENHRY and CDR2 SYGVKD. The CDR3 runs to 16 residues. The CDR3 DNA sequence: TGTGCCATCAGTGAGGGAGTTTCCTCTGGGGCCAACGTCCTGACTTTC. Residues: CAISEGVSSGANVLTF.

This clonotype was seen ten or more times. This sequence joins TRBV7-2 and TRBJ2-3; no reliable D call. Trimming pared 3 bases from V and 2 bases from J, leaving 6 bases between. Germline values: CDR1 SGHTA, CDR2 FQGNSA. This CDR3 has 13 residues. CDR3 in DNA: TGTGCCAGCAGCTTCGTTCCCACAGATACGCAGTATTTT. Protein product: CASSFVPTDTQYF.

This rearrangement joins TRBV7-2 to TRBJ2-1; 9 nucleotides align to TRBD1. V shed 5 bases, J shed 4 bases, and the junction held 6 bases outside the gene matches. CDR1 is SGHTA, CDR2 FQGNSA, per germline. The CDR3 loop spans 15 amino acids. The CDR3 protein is CASSARDREYNEQFF. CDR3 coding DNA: TGTGCCAGCAGCGCCCGGGACAGGGAATACAATGAGCAGTTCTTC. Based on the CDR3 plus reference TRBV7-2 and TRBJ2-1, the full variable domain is GAGVSQSPSNKVTEKGKDVELRCDPISGHTALYWYRQSLGQGLEFLIYFQGNSAPDKSGLPSDRFSAERTGGSVSTLTIQRTQQEDSAVYLCASSARDREYNEQFFGPGTRLTVL.

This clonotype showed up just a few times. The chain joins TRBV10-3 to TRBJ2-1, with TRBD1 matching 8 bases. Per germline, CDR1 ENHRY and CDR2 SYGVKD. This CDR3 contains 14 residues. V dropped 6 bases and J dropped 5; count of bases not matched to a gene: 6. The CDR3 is CAIRTGAANNEQFF. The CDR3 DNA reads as TGTGCCATCAGGACAGGGGCCGCGAACAATGAGCAGTTCTTC.

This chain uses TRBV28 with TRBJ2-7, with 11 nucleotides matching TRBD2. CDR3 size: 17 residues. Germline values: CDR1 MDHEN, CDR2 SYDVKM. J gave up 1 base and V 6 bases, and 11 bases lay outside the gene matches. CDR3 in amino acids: CASSPGLAETPSYEQYF. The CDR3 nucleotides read TGTGCCAGCAGCCCGGGACTAGCGGAAACCCCTTCCTACGAGCAGTACTTC.

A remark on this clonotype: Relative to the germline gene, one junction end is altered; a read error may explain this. DNA of the CDR3: TGTGCCAGCAGCCTGACTCAGGGGCTTTCCACCCGGAAGGGTAACTCTGGCTACACCTTC. Translation gives CASSLTQGLSTRKGNSGYTF. The genes are TRBV28 and TRBJ1-2; a possible D gene is TRBD1 (6 bases). Germline lookup yields CDR1 MDHEN and CDR2 SYDVKM. This CDR3 region has 20 residues.

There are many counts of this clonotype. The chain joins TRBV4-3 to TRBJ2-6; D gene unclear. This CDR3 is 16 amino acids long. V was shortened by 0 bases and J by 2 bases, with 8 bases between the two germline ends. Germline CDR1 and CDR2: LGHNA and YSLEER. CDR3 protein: CASSQDPTAGANVLTF. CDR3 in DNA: TGCGCCAGCAGCCAAGATCCCACTGCTGGGGCCAACGTCCTGACTTTC.

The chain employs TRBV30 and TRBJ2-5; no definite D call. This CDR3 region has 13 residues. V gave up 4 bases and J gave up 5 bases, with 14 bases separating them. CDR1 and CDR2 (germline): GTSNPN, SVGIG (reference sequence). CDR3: CAWISTGRETQYF. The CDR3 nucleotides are TGTGCCTGGATAAGCACCGGGCGGGAGACCCAGTACTTC.

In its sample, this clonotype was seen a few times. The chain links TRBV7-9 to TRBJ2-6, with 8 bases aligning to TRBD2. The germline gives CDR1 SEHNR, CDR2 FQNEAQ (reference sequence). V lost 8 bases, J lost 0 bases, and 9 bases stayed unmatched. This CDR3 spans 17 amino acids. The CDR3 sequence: CASVPGGAASGANVLTF. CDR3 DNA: TGTGCCAGCGTCCCGGGGGGGGCGGCCTCTGGGGCCAACGTCCTGACTTTC.